This TCR beta chain originates from a study of shared clonotypes between healthy human individuals. Assay used: immunoSEQ multiplex PCR; TCRdb lists only in-frame clones, some missing. The top ten hold 1% to 1.5% of the sample, which has about 2 million clones, 85% to 95% seen once. The naive CD8 subset, CD45RO-negative cells positively selected for CCR7, excluded terminally differentiated effector memory CD45RA+ cells. The germline CDR1 and CDR2 sequences are MGHRA and YSYEKL. The CDR3 is 16 residues long. Losses at the gene ends were 2 bases for V and 5 bases for J; bases not matched to a gene: 10.

The receptor was derived from a man younger than 30 in good health. The V call is TRBV4-1, the J call TRBJ1-1; the match to TRBD1 covers 8 bases. The specimen sequenced was naive CD8+ T cells sorted from blood. The CDR3 is CASSQSSGGRGTEAFF. CDR3 coding DNA: TGCGCCAGCAGCCAATCGTCAGGGGGCAGGGGGACTGAAGCTTTCTTT.